The clone carrying this TCR beta chain was detected many times. The sample is drawn from a study of T-cell reconstitution after alpha-beta-depleted transplantation in children. Preparation of the TCRbeta library used unique molecular identifiers. TCRdb reprocessed the PCR reads with MiXCR, giving one entry per CDR3 protein. This sample has some 240,000 distinct CDR3 sequences; 9.7% occur once, and the top ten carry less than 6%. The TCR comes from a human donor who donated a stem cell graft to a child with SCID. Material: PBMCs from the stem cell graft donor, obtained from the stem cell graft.

The CDR3 DNA reads TGTGCCAGCAGTTTTGGGAGGGACCTCGGCGAGCAGTACTTC. Amino acids: CASSFGRDLGEQYF. The chain joins TRBV28 to TRBJ2-7, with 7 nucleotides matching TRBD2. This CDR3 spans 14 amino acids. In germline, CDR1 is MDHEN, CDR2 SYDVKM. V was pared by 3 bases and J by 6 bases, with 8 bases of the junction left unmatched.